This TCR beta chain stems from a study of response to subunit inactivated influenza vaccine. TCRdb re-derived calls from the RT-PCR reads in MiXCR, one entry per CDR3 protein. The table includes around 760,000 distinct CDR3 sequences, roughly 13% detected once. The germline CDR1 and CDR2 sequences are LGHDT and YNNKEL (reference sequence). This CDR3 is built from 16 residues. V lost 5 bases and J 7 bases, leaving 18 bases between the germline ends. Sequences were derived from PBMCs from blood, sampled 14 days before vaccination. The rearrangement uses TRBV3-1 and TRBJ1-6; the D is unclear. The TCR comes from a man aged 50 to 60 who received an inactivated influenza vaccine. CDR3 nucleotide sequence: TGTGCCAGCAGCGTTTTCCACTCTACTGGGAATTCACCCCTCCACTTT. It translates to CASSVFHSTGNSPLHF.